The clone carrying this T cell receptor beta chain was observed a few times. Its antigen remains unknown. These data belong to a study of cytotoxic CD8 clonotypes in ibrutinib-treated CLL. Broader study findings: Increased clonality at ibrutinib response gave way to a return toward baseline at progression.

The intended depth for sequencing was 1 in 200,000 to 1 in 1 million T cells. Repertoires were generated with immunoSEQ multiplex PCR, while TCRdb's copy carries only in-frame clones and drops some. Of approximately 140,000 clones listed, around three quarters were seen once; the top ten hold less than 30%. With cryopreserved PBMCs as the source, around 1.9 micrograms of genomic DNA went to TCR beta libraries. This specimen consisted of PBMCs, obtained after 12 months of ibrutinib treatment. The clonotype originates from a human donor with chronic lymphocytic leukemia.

The CDR3 nucleotides read TGCGCCAGCAGCCCCCGTCAACAGGGCCACGAGCAGTACTTC. Protein product: CASSPRQQGHEQYF. This chain connects TRBV4-1 to TRBJ2-7, with a tentative D call TRBD1 (6 bases). This CDR3 is built from 14 residues. Trimming took off 4 bases at V and 5 bases at J, with 15 bases between the two ends. Germline V gene data show CDR1 as MGHRA and CDR2 as YSYEKL.